Sequencing of this TCR beta chain was carried out in a study of T-cell memory formation after mild COVID-19. Germline V gene sequence: CDR1 SGHKS, CDR2 YYEKEE (reference sequence). Trimming stripped 4 bases from V and 0 bases from J, with 14 bases between. CDR3 length equals 17 residues. Using its own MiXCR run on the 5' RACE reads, TCRdb lists one record per CDR3 protein. The sample consists of 380,000 or so distinct CDR3 sequences, about 15% of them appearing once. Input material: PBMCs or a T cell subset sorted from them (not recorded which). The receptor comes from a man between 18 and 29 years old who had mild COVID-19 (a few samples of this study predate the infection). Cell type and time point are not known. V usage is TRBV5-5 and J usage is TRBJ2-6, with D possibly being TRBD2 (7 bases). CDR3 sequence (DNA): TGTGCCAGCAGCCGGGGAGGGGGTGGCTCTGGGGCCAACGTCCTGACTTTC. It codes for CASSRGGGGSGANVLTF.